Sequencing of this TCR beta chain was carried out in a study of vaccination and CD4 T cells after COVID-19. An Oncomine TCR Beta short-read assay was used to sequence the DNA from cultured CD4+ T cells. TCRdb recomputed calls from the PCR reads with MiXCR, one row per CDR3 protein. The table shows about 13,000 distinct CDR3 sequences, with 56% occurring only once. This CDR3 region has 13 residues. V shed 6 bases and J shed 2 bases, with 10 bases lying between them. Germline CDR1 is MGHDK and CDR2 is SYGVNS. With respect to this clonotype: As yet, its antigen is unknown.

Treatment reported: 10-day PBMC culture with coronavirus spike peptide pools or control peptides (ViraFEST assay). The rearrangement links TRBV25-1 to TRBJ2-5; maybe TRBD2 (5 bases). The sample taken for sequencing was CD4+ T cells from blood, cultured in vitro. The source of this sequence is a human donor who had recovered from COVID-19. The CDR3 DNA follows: TGTGCCAGCAGACTAGGAAGGCAAGAGACCCAGTACTTC. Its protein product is CASRLGRQETQYF. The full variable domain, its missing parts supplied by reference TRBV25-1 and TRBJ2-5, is EADIYQTPRYLVIGTGKKITLECSQTMGHDKMYWYQQDPGMELHLIHYSYGVNSTEKGDLSSESTVSRIRTEHFPLTLESARPSHTSQYLCASRLGRQETQYFGPGTRLLVL.